This T cell receptor beta chain was documented in a study of T-cell reconstitution after alpha-beta-depleted transplantation in children. Study outcomes and limitations: Several patients had high TCRbeta diversity at day 60; it came from surviving recipient T cells and thymic progenitors. Roughly two months post-transplant, alpha-beta T cells reportedly originated from several hundred graft clones that had expanded. It was newly produced T cells that mostly accounted for T-cell counts and diversity one year after transplant.

This CDR3 is built from 16 residues. The V gene end was trimmed by 7 bases and the J gene end by 4 bases; junction bases not matched to a gene: 9. The germline gives CDR1 SQVTM, CDR2 ANQGSEA. Only a few counts were recorded for this clonotype. Its antigen is still unknown. Unique molecular identifiers were used to barcode this TCRbeta library. A single record per CDR3 protein comes from TCRdb applying MiXCR to the PCR reads. The sample lists over 400,000 distinct CDR3 sequences, about 45% seen once, with under 35% in the top ten. This specimen was PBMCs, taken before TCRalphabeta/CD19-depleted stem cell transplant. The rearrangement joins TRBV29-1 to TRBJ2-1, with 14 bases identical to TRBD2. The TCR originated in a girl between 2 and 10 years old with aplastic anemia, due to receive a stem cell transplant. In DNA form, the CDR3 reads TGCAGCGCTTCCACCGGGACTAGCGGGAGTTACAATGAGCAGTTCTTC. Translating gives CSASTGTSGSYNEQFF.